These 19 T cell receptor beta chains originate from one sample sequenced in a study of T cells in Graves' hyperthyroidism and ophthalmopathy. There were TCR beta CDR3 regions amplified from RNA transcripts. The primer set for the first-round RT-PCR of the TCR CDR3 was HTBI. TCRdb used MiXCR to reprocess the multiplex PCR reads, holding one entry per CDR3 protein. In the table there are hundreds of thousands of distinct CDR3 sequences, roughly 14% of which are singletons. The specimen sequenced was blood. Every receptor here comes from a man aged 18 to 29 with Graves' ophthalmopathy.

This clonotype came up many times. The genes are TRBV30 and TRBJ2-4; D gene unclear. Between the trimmed V and J ends, which lost 0 bases and 8 bases, there was a span of 14 bases. Germline V gives CDR1 GTSNPN, CDR2 SVGIG (reference sequence). The CDR3 consists of 14 residues. For the CDR3, the DNA is TGTGCCTGGAGTGTGGACCGTCCAAGGGACATTCAGTACTTC. Protein product: CAWSVDRPRDIQYF.

This clonotype was seen at least ten times. The chain carries TRBV6-5 and TRBJ2-1, with D hard to call. CDR1 is MNHEY, CDR2 SVGAGI, per germline. V lost 1 base, J lost 7 bases, and 11 bases lay in between. CDR3 size: 14 residues. The CDR3 protein is CASSYLHQRNEQFF. CDR3 DNA: TGTGCCAGCAGTTACTTGCATCAGCGTAATGAGCAGTTCTTC.

At least ten counts were recorded for this clonotype. This chain connects TRBV20-1 to TRBJ2-1, with TRBD2 identical over 11 bases. Trimming took 6 bases from V and 5 from J; bases not matched to a gene: 6. This CDR3 region has 14 residues. Germline CDR1 reads DFQATT; CDR2 reads SNEGSKA (reference sequence). CDR3 DNA sequence: TGCAGTGCCGCACTAGCGGGGGCCGACAATGAGCAGTTCTTC. Its translation: CSAALAGADNEQFF.

V is TRBV28 and J is TRBJ2-7; D remains ambiguous. Germline CDR1 and CDR2: MDHEN and SYDVKM. V was trimmed by 6 bases and J by 4 bases, leaving 16 bases between them. The CDR3 is 14 amino acids. CDR3: CASSRPRDKYEQYF. CDR3 nucleotide sequence: TGTGCCAGCAGCCGCCCTAGGGATAAGTACGAGCAGTACTTC.

Comments on this clonotype: A clone one base away is much larger, so this may be a read error. The rearrangement joins TRBV4-1 to TRBJ1-1; 7 positions agree with TRBD1. V gave up 5 bases and J gave up 0 bases; unmatched junction bases: 12. This CDR3 contains 17 residues. Germline V gene lookup returns CDR1 MGHRA and CDR2 YSYEKL. CDR3: CASSAVGRGGLNTEAFF. The DNA of the CDR3 is TGCGCCAGCAGCGCCGTGGGGAGAGGGGGCCTGAACACTGAAGCTTTCTTT.

This clonotype was counted at least ten times. In DNA, the CDR3 is TGCGCCAGCAGCCAGCATGGACAGGCGAGGCCTGAAGCTTTCTTT. Translated, it gives CASSQHGQARPEAFF. The V call is TRBV5-1, the J call TRBJ1-1; 7 bases map to TRBD1. The CDR3 consists of 15 residues. The V gene end was trimmed by 4 bases and the J gene end by 6 bases; junction bases not matched to a gene: 12. Per germline, CDR1 SGHRS and CDR2 YFSETQ.

The genes are TRBV2 and TRBJ2-7, with D possibly being TRBD1 or TRBD2 (6 bases each). The CDR3 contains 15 residues. Trimming shortened V by 6 bases and J by 2 bases, and 17 bases separated the two germline ends. Germline V lookup: CDR1 SNHLY, CDR2 FYNNEI. The CDR3 sequence: CASRHPLEGAYEQYF. The CDR3 DNA follows: TGTGCCAGCAGGCACCCCCTGGAGGGGGCCTACGAGCAGTACTTC.

In the case of this clonotype: Given a much more abundant clone one base away, this may be a read error. The V and J genes are TRBV20-1 and TRBJ2-5; 9 bases are a match to TRBD2. V shed 6 bases, J shed 1 base, and the junction held 9 bases outside the gene matches. In germline, CDR1 is DFQATT, CDR2 SNEGSKA (reference sequence). The CDR3 runs to 15 residues. The CDR3 DNA reads TGCAGTGCGAGGCTTGCGGGGGGGCCCCAAGAGACCCAGTACTTC. As protein: CSARLAGGPQETQYF.

This clonotype was detected a few times. This chain's CDR3 is CASSIGPSMAEQFF. In nucleotides, the CDR3 is TGTGCCAGTAGTATAGGGCCCTCAATGGCTGAGCAGTTCTTC. The rearrangement joins TRBV19 to TRBJ2-1; D is unclear. Per germline, CDR1 LNHDA and CDR2 SQIVND (reference sequence). V lost 1 base and J 9 bases, leaving 13 bases between the germline ends. The CDR3 sequence is 14 residues long.

The chain couples TRBV19 to TRBJ1-6, with D perhaps matching TRBD1 (5 bases). The CDR3 covers 16 residues. CDR1 is LNHDA, CDR2 SQIVND, per germline (reference sequence). V was pared by 1 base and J by 8 bases, with 15 bases between. This CDR3 reads CASSIGETADYSPLHF. The CDR3 region has the DNA TGTGCCAGTAGTATAGGAGAGACAGCAGATTATTCACCCCTCCACTTT.

The rearrangement joins TRBV9 to TRBJ2-4, with 7 nucleotides matching TRBD1. V was pared by 4 bases and J by 0 bases, with 13 bases of the junction left unmatched. The length of the CDR3 is 18 residues. Germline V lookup: CDR1 SGDLS, CDR2 YYNGEE. The CDR3 DNA sequence: TGTGCCAGCAGCACCCTAGGGCGCGACAGGGAAGCCAAAAACATTCAGTACTTC. Protein: CASSTLGRDREAKNIQYF.

Comment on this clonotype: This may arise from a read error, as a much more abundant clone is one base away. The V call is TRBV29-1, the J call TRBJ2-5, with D hard to call. Germline V CDR1 and CDR2: SQVTM, ANQGSEA. The CDR3 is 10 residues long. The germline V and J ends were trimmed by 4 bases and 7 bases, with 7 bases remaining between them. The CDR3 DNA reads TGCAGCGTTGGTTTTGGGACCCAGTACTTC. Translating it yields CSVGFGTQYF. Full variable domain (outside the CDR3, taken from reference TRBV29-1 and TRBJ2-5): SAVISQKPSRDICQRGTSLTIQCQVDSQVTMMFWYRQQPGQSLTLIATANQGSEATYESGFVIDKFPISRPNLTFSTLTVSNMSPEDSSIYLCSVGFGTQYFGPGTRLLVL.

This chain links TRBV5-1 with TRBJ2-2, with a tentative D call TRBD1 (6 bases). The V gene lost 2 bases and the J gene lost 1 base, with 9 bases spanning the gap. Looked up from germline, CDR1 is SGHRS and CDR2 is YFSETQ. The CDR3 length is 15 residues. Here the CDR3 DNA reads TGCGCCAGCAGCTTAAGGGGACAGAACACCGGGGAGCTGTTTTTT. Translated: CASSLRGQNTGELFF. Supplemented by reference TRBV5-1 and TRBJ2-2, the full variable domain reads KAGVTQTPRYLIKTRGQQVTLSCSPISGHRSVSWYQQTPGQGLQFLFEYFSETQRNKGNFPGRFSGRQFSNSRSEMNVSTLELGDSALYLCASSLRGQNTGELFFGEGSRLTVL.

The J gene is TRBJ2-1, the V gene TRBV6-2 or TRBV6-3; 9 nucleotides align to TRBD2. The V gene end was trimmed by 2 bases and the J gene end by 0 bases; junction bases not matched to a gene: 14. CDR1 MNHEY and CDR2 SVGEGT come from the germline V gene. The length of the CDR3 is 20 residues. The DNA for the CDR3 is TGTGCCAGCAGTTACCCCCGGCTAGCGGGACTACTTAACTCCTACAATGAGCAGTTCTTC. Protein sequence: CASSYPRLAGLLNSYNEQFF.

This clonotype was seen repeatedly, ten times or more. This chain uses TRBV5-5 with TRBJ1-5; no firm D call. Trimming removed 1 base at V and 4 bases at J, with 6 bases between. Germline CDR1 reads SGHKS; CDR2 reads YYEKEE (reference sequence). The CDR3 extends over 13 amino acids. The CDR3 protein is CASSLRLNQPQHF. The DNA for the CDR3 is TGTGCCAGCAGCTTGAGACTGAATCAGCCCCAGCATTTT.

The chain couples TRBV6-5 to TRBJ1-4; D is uncertain. The CDR3 runs 13 residues. V lost 2 bases and J lost 7, with 8 bases in between. CDR1 is MNHEY, CDR2 SVGAGI, per germline. CDR3 in DNA: TGTGCCAGCAGTTACCTCTCCAGTGAAAAACTGTTTTTT. This encodes CASSYLSSEKLFF.

A few counts support this clonotype. The chain joins TRBV28 to TRBJ2-1; D gene unclear. The germline CDR1 and CDR2 sequences are MDHEN and SYDVKM. The V end was cut by 6 bases, the J end by 5 bases, with 5 bases between. The length of the CDR3 is 11 residues. CDR3 amino acids: CASRKNNEQFF. CDR3 nucleotides: TGTGCCAGCAGGAAAAACAATGAGCAGTTCTTC.

In this sample, this clonotype turned up a few times. The chain recombines TRBV3-1 with TRBJ2-1; perhaps TRBD1 as D (5 bases). Germline CDR1 reads LGHDT; CDR2 reads YNNKEL (reference sequence). This CDR3 contains 17 residues. The V and J ends lost 4 bases and 5 bases respectively, with 21 bases between them. This CDR3 reads CASSPDQGLGVNNEQFF. The CDR3 coding sequence is TGTGCCAGCAGCCCGGACCAGGGCCTTGGGGTCAACAATGAGCAGTTCTTC.

The CDR3 sequence is CASRGARSYNEQFF. For the CDR3, the DNA is TGCGCCAGCAGGGGGGCTAGGTCCTACAATGAGCAGTTCTTC. The chain links TRBV10-2 to TRBJ2-1; a weak D match, TRBD1 (6 bases). This CDR3 has 14 residues. Germline V gene data show CDR1 as WSHSY and CDR2 as SAAADI. V lost 6 bases and J lost 1, with 10 bases in between.